These T cell receptor beta chains were read from a single sample in a study of T cells expressing NK-cell markers. TCRdb reprocessed the 5' RACE reads and keeps a single row for each CDR3 protein, giving no DNA. This sample's table reports about 400,000 distinct CDR3 sequences. What was sequenced was blood T cells: a sorted CD56 or NKG2C T cell subset, CD4+ or CD8+ T cells, or bulk PBMC T cells (not recorded which). All receptors derive from a woman between 45 and 65 years old in good health. CDR3s include the opening cysteine and the closing phenylalanine or tryptophan. Fields, in order: J gene, V gene, CDR3 protein.

TRBJ2-3 | TRBV20-1 | CSARDIMTGTTDTQYF
TRBJ2-1 | TRBV9 | CASSGGPDSYNEQFF
TRBJ2-1 | TRBV14 | CASSQKTGYFVNEQFF
TRBJ2-3 | TRBV4-1 | CASSQLSSSDTQYF
TRBJ2-2 | TRBV20-1 | CSAGGQGGGELFF
TRBJ1-2 | TRBV7-3 | CASSARDRGPAVYGYTF
TRBJ2-2 | TRBV30 | CAWSRGSTGELFF
TRBJ1-1 | TRBV5-5 | CASSFVRRQEVGAFF
TRBJ1-1 | TRBV5-1 | CASSFQGSGDTEAFF
TRBJ2-5 | TRBV9 | CASSVEGSETQYF
TRBJ2-2 | TRBV3-1 | CASSARGRNSELFF
TRBJ1-5 | TRBV24-1 | CATSGEAKIQHF
TRBJ2-1 | TRBV7-9 | CASSLVTGGGNEQFF
TRBJ1-4 | TRBV12-3/TRBV12-4 | CASKGTGSNEKLFF
TRBJ2-1 | TRBV5-5 | CASSWTVAGAYEQFF
TRBJ2-1 | TRBV9 | CASSVRGYNEQFF
TRBJ2-1 | TRBV24-1 | CATSDPGQIYNEQFF
TRBJ1-3 | TRBV12-3/TRBV12-4 | CASRMGGGGGNTIYF